The T cell receptor (beta chain) under discussion was sequenced for a study of T cell repertoires in cytomegalovirus infection. Ten or more counts support this clonotype. J lost 8 bases, V lost 6 bases, and 8 bases had no gene match. The CDR3 is made up of 15 amino acids. Germline V gene lookup returns CDR1 SGHVS and CDR2 FQNEAQ. Via MiXCR, TCRdb re-called the reads, giving one row per CDR3 protein. In the table there are about 360,000 distinct CDR3 sequences, around a sixth of which are singletons. The receptor comes from a human donor in good health (CMV status not recorded). Some clones in this sample may be carry-over from other donors' samples. V gene TRBV7-8 combines with J gene TRBJ2-2; TRBD2 matches 11 bases. The sequencing sample was made of PBMCs. Here the CDR3 reads CASRAGLAVTGELFF. CDR3 sequence (DNA): TGTGCCAGCAGAGCGGGACTAGCGGTAACAGGGGAGCTGTTTTTT.